One and the same sample provided the 20 T cell receptor beta chains below, sequenced in a study of cytomegalovirus exposure and HLA in healthy donors. Vbeta (60) and Jbeta (13) primers were used in the PCR. Only in-frame clones appear in the TCRdb table, and some are missing; sequencing was by immunoSEQ multiplex PCR. The specimen's table records 45,000 to 70,000 clones. The specimen was PBMCs. These receptors were collected from a woman in her 30s in good health and CMV-seropositive.

This chain joins TRBV7-2 and TRBJ2-3; D not resolved. Germline V gene sequence: CDR1 SGHTA, CDR2 FQGNSA. The CDR3 covers 17 residues. Trimming pared 5 bases from V and 4 bases from J, leaving 22 bases between. CDR3 DNA sequence: TGTGCCAGCAGCACCCGTGGCTCGCGTATGGGCGCAGATACGCAGTATTTT. Amino acids: CASSTRGSRMGADTQYF.

CDR3: CAWSVPGLSPLHF. CDR3 coding DNA: TGTGCCTGGAGTGTACCAGGGCTTTCACCCCTCCACTTT. This rearrangement joins TRBV30 to TRBJ1-6; a possible D gene is TRBD1 (5 bases). V shed 0 bases and J shed 9 bases, with 9 bases lying between them. The germline V gene encodes CDR1 GTSNPN and CDR2 SVGIG (reference sequence). The length of the CDR3 is 13 residues.

The chain employs TRBV28 and TRBJ1-2; tentative D call: TRBD1 (6 bases). CDR1 is MDHEN, CDR2 SYDVKM, per germline. Trimming stripped 7 bases from V and 7 bases from J, with 22 bases between. The CDR3 loop spans 15 amino acids. CDR3 sequence reads: CASTDHGGARGGYTF. CDR3 sequence (DNA): TGTGCCAGCACCGATCATGGGGGGGCGCGGGGTGGCTACACCTTC.

The rearrangement joins TRBV10-3 to TRBJ1-5; TRBD1 agrees at 8 bases. Germline values: CDR1 ENHRY, CDR2 SYGVKD. Trimming took 5 bases from V and 7 from J; bases not matched to a gene: 4. This CDR3 contains 13 residues. In DNA form, the CDR3 reads TGTGCCATCAGTACCGACAGGGGCCAGCCCCAGCATTTT. Translation gives CAISTDRGQPQHF.

The V call is TRBV29-1, the J call TRBJ1-1, with 7 bases identical to TRBD1. Germline assignment: CDR1 SQVTM and CDR2 ANQGSEA. The CDR3 runs to 13 residues. V was pared by 7 bases and J by 5 bases, with 10 bases of the junction left unmatched. The CDR3 DNA is TGCAGCGCCTTAGGACAGGTTCGGACTGAAGCTTTCTTT. As protein: CSALGQVRTEAFF.

V usage is TRBV9 and J usage is TRBJ1-5; possible D gene TRBD1, 5 bases. Trimming took off 4 bases at V and 4 bases at J, with 12 bases between the two ends. The CDR3 has 14 amino acids. Germline V gene data show CDR1 as SGDLS and CDR2 as YYNGEE. In DNA, the CDR3 is TGTGCCAGCAGCCCAGGGTCTGGAAATCAGCCCCAGCATTTT. It encodes CASSPGSGNQPQHF.

The chain couples TRBV10-3 to TRBJ2-7; D perhaps matches TRBD2 (6 bases). The germline V gene encodes CDR1 ENHRY and CDR2 SYGVKD. The CDR3 has 16 amino acids. With 4 bases removed from V and 0 bases from J, the gap between germline ends came to 16 bases. The CDR3 region has the DNA TGTGCCATCAGTGCCGGGACTGACTCACTCTCCTACGAGCAGTACTTC. Its translation is CAISAGTDSLSYEQYF.

The chain combines TRBV18 with TRBJ1-1; 11 bases line up with TRBD1. With 2 bases clipped from V and 4 bases from J, the junction kept 0 bases outside the gene matches. The germline gives CDR1 KGHSH, CDR2 LQKENI. This CDR3 is 14 amino acids long. DNA of the CDR3: TGTGCCAGCTCACCAGGGACAGGGGGCACTGAAGCTTTCTTT. This translates into CASSPGTGGTEAFF.

Notes on this clone: One junction end does not reproduce the germline sequence, and a read error may be involved. The rearrangement joins TRBV9 to TRBJ2-5; D perhaps matches TRBD2 (6 bases). CDR1 SGDLS and CDR2 YYNGEE come from the germline V gene. The CDR3 is 12 residues long. DNA of the CDR3: TGTGCCAGCAGCGGACTAGGGGAGAACCAGTACTTC. Encoded protein: CASSGLGENQYF.

The J gene is TRBJ2-5, the V gene TRBV5-1, with 12 bases identical to TRBD2. CDR3 size: 17 residues. Germline CDR1 is SGHRS and CDR2 is YFSETQ. V lost 1 base and J lost 7; bases outside the gene matches: 11. The DNA of the CDR3 is TGCGCCAGCAGCTTGCGATACCTAGCGGGAGGGCCTGGGACCCAGTACTTC. This translates into CASSLRYLAGGPGTQYF.

This chain links TRBV6-4 with TRBJ1-2; TRBD1 matches at 9 bases. The trim removed 0 bases at V and 4 bases at J, leaving 3 bases unmatched. Germline V gene sequence: CDR1 MRHNA, CDR2 SNTAGT. CDR3 length: 15 amino acids. The CDR3 nucleotides read TGTGCCAGCAGTGACTCTTCGACAGGGGGCTATGGCTACACCTTC. Protein sequence: CASSDSSTGGYGYTF.

V usage is TRBV28 and J usage is TRBJ1-1; D may be TRBD1 (6 bases). Germline-derived CDR1 and CDR2 are MDHEN and SYDVKM. This CDR3 has 14 residues. V lost 5 bases and J 0 bases, leaving 10 bases between the germline ends. CDR3: CASSLQGVNTEAFF. For the CDR3, the DNA is TGTGCCAGCAGTCTACAGGGTGTGAACACTGAAGCTTTCTTT. Based on the CDR3 plus reference TRBV28 and TRBJ1-1, the full variable domain is DVKVTQSSRYLVKRTGEKVFLECVQDMDHENMFWYRQDPGLGLRLIYFSYDVKMKEKGDIPEGYSVSREKKERFSLILESASTNQTSMYLCASSLQGVNTEAFFGQGTRLTVV.

With respect to this clone: Germline and junction disagree at one end, which may indicate a read error. The gene calls are TRBV7-9 and TRBJ2-1, with 10 bases aligning to TRBD2. CDR3 length equals 16 residues. Germline-derived CDR1 and CDR2 are SEHNR and FQNEAQ (reference sequence). CDR3 sequence: CASSLATSGKGYEQFF. DNA of the CDR3: TGTGCCAGCAGCCTAGCTACTAGCGGGAAGGGGTATGAGCAGTTCTTC.

The chain carries TRBV4-1 and TRBJ1-1, with D tentatively TRBD1 (6 bases). The CDR3 totals 16 residues. Per germline, CDR1 MGHRA and CDR2 YSYEKL. Trimming took off 0 bases at V and 5 bases at J, with 16 bases between the two ends. This chain's CDR3 is CASSQERRGGRTEAFF. The CDR3 region has the DNA TGCGCCAGCAGCCAAGAAAGGAGGGGGGGGAGAACTGAAGCTTTCTTT.

This chain uses TRBV4-2 with TRBJ2-3; 12 bases map to TRBD2. Germline V gives CDR1 LGHNA, CDR2 YNFKEQ. The CDR3 extends over 17 amino acids. V lost 0 bases and J lost 2; bases outside the gene matches: 3. CDR3 DNA: TGTGCCAGCAGCCAAGAGCTAGCGGGAGGGTTCACAGATACGCAGTATTTT. Its protein is CASSQELAGGFTDTQYF.

The V call is TRBV19, the J call TRBJ1-2, with 9 bases lining up with TRBD1. Losses at the gene ends were 10 bases for V and 7 bases for J; bases not matched to a gene: 7. The germline V gene encodes CDR1 LNHDA and CDR2 SQIVND (reference sequence). The CDR3 runs to 12 residues. Here the CDR3 reads CATQQGALGYTF. As DNA, the CDR3 is TGTGCCACCCAACAGGGGGCGCTTGGCTACACCTTC. Variable domain in full (rest from reference TRBV19 and TRBJ1-2): DGGITQSPKYLFRKEGQNVTLSCEQNLNHDAMYWYRQDPGQGLRLIYYSQIVNDFQKGDIAEGYSVSREKKESFPLTVTSAQKNPTAFYLCATQQGALGYTFGSGTRLTVV.

The chain has TRBV19 and TRBJ2-7, with 11 bases aligning to TRBD2. The CDR3 has 15 amino acids. Germline V lookup: CDR1 LNHDA, CDR2 SQIVND (reference sequence). Trimming cost V 3 bases and J 3 bases; bases outside gene matches: 4. CDR3 loop: CASSILAGGNYEQYF. For the CDR3, the DNA is TGTGCCAGTAGTATCCTAGCGGGGGGAAACTACGAGCAGTACTTC. The full variable domain, rest sourced from reference TRBV19 and TRBJ2-7, is DGGITQSPKYLFRKEGQNVTLSCEQNLNHDAMYWYRQDPGQGLRLIYYSQIVNDFQKGDIAEGYSVSREKKESFPLTVTSAQKNPTAFYLCASSILAGGNYEQYFGPGTRLTVT.

The CDR3 DNA sequence: TGTGCCAGCTCACCTACAGGGATAACTAATGAAAAACTGTTTTTT. Its translation: CASSPTGITNEKLFF. The V and J genes are TRBV18 and TRBJ1-4; tentative D call: TRBD1 (6 bases). The CDR3 runs 15 residues. In germline, CDR1 is KGHSH, CDR2 LQKENI. V lost 3 bases and J 1 base, leaving 9 bases between the germline ends.

This chain uses TRBV2 with TRBJ1-1; 8 bases agree with TRBD1. Losses at the gene ends were 6 bases for V and 6 bases for J; bases not matched to a gene: 21. This CDR3 has 18 amino acids. Germline CDR1 is SNHLY and CDR2 is FYNNEI. The CDR3 here is CASRPDRGEHVPNSEAFF. The CDR3 DNA reads TGTGCCAGCAGACCTGACAGGGGTGAGCATGTACCAAATTCTGAAGCTTTCTTT.

The chain recombines TRBV7-2 with TRBJ1-1, with no clear D. V lost 0 bases and J 1 base, leaving 3 bases between the germline ends. Germline CDR1 and CDR2: SGHTA and FQGNSA. CDR3 length equals 13 residues. This CDR3 is CASSLAANTEAFF. In DNA form, the CDR3 reads TGTGCCAGCAGCTTAGCGGCGAACACTGAAGCTTTCTTT.